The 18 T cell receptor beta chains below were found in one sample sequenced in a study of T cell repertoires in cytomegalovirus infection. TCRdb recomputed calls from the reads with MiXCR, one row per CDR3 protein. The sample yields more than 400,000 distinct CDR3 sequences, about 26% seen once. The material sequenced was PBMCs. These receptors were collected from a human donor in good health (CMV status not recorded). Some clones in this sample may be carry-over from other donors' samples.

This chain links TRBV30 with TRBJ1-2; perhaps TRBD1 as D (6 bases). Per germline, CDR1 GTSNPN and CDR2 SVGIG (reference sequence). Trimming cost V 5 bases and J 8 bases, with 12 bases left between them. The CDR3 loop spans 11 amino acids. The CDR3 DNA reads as TGTGCCTGGTGGGGGCAGTGGGGCTACACCTTC. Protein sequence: CAWWGQWGYTF.

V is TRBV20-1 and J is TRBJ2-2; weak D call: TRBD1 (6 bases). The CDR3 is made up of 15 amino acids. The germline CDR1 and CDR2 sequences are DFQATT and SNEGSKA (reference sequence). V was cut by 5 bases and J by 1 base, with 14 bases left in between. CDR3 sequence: CSAPKTGQNTGELFF. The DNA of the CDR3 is TGCAGTGCTCCCAAAACGGGACAGAACACCGGGGAGCTGTTTTTT.

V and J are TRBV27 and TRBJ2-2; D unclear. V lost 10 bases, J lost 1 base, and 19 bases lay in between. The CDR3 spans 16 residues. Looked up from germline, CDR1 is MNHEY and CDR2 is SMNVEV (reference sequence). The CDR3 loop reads CATTRLERLNTGELFF. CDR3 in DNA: TGTGCCACCACCCGGCTCGAGCGTCTGAACACCGGGGAGCTGTTTTTT.

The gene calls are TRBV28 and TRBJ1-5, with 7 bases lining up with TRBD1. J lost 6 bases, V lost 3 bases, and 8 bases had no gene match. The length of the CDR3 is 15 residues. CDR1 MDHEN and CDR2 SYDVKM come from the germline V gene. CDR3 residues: CASSFRGGTAQPQHF. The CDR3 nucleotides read TGTGCCAGCAGTTTTAGAGGGGGCACGGCTCAGCCCCAGCATTTT.

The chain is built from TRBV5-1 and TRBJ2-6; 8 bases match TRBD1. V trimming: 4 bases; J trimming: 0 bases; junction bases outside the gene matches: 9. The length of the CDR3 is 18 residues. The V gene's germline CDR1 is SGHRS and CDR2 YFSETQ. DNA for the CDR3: TGCGCCAGCAGCAAGACCGGGACAGGCAGCTCTGGGGCCAACGTCCTGACTTTC. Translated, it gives CASSKTGTGSSGANVLTF. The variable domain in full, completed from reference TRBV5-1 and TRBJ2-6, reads KAGVTQTPRYLIKTRGQQVTLSCSPISGHRSVSWYQQTPGQGLQFLFEYFSETQRNKGNFPGRFSGRQFSNSRSEMNVSTLELGDSALYLCASSKTGTGSSGANVLTFGAGSRLTVL.

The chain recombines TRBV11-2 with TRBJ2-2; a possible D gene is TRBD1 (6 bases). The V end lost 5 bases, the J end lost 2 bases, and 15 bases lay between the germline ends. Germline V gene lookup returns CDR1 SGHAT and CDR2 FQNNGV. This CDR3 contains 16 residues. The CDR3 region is CASSRLGQLNTGELFF. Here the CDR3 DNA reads TGTGCCAGCAGCCGCCTCGGACAGCTTAACACCGGGGAGCTGTTTTTT. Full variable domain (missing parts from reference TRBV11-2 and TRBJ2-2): EAGVAQSPRYKIIEKRQSVAFWCNPISGHATLYWYQQILGQGPKLLIQFQNNGVVDDSQLPKDRFSAERLKGVDSTLKIQPAKLEDSAVYLCASSRLGQLNTGELFFGEGSRLTVL.

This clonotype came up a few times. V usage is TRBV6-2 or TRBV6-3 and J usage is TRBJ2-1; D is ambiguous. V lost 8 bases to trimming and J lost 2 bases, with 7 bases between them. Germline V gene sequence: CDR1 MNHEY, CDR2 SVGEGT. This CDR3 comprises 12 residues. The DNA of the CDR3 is TGTGCCAGCCACCAACCCTACAATGAGCAGTTCTTC. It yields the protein CASHQPYNEQFF.

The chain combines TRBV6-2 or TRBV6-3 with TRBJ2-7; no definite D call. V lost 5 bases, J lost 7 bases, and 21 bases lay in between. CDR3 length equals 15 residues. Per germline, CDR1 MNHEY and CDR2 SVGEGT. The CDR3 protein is CASSPFRGAVGEQYF. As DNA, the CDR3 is TGTGCCAGCAGTCCATTCCGAGGCGCCGTCGGTGAGCAGTACTTC.

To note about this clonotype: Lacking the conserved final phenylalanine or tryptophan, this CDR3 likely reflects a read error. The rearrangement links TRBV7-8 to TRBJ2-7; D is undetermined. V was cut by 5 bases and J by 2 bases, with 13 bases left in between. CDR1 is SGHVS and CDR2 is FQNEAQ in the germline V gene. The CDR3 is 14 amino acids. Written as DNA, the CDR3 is TGTGCCAGCAGCCCCCCCTCGGAAACCTACGAGCAGTACTAC. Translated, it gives CASSPPSETYEQYY.

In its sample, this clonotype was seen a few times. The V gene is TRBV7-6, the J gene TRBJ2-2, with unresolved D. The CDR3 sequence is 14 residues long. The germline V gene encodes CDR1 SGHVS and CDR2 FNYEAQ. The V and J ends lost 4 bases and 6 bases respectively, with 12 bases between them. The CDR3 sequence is CASSSVRTSGELFF. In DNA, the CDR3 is TGTGCCAGCAGCTCGGTCCGTACCTCCGGGGAGCTGTTTTTT.

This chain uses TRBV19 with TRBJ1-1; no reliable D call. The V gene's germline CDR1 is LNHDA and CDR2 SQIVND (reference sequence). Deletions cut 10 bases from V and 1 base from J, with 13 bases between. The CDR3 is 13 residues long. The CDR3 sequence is CATPNGWNTEAFF. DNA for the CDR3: TGTGCCACCCCGAACGGATGGAACACTGAAGCTTTCTTT.

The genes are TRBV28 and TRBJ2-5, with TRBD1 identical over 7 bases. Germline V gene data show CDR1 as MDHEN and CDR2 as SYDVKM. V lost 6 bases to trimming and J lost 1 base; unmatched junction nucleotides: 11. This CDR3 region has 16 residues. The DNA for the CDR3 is TGTGCCAGCAGACCGGGACAGTTTACTTTCCAAGAGACCCAGTACTTC. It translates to CASRPGQFTFQETQYF. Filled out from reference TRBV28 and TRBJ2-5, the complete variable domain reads DVKVTQSSRYLVKRTGEKVFLECVQDMDHENMFWYRQDPGLGLRLIYFSYDVKMKEKGDIPEGYSVSREKKERFSLILESASTNQTSMYLCASRPGQFTFQETQYFGPGTRLLVL.

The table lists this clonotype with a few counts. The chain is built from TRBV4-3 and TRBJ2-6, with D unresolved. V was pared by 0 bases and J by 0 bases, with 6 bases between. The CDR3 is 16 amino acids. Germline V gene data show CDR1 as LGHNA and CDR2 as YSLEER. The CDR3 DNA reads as TGCGCCAGCAGCCAAGACGGCAACTCTGGGGCCAACGTCCTGACTTTC. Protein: CASSQDGNSGANVLTF.

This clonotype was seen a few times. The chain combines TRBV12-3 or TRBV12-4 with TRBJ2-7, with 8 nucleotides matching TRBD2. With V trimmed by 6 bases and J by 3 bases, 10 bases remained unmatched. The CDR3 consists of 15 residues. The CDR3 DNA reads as TGTGCCAGCAGCCCCGGCGTAGCGGGACTCTACGAGCAGTACTTC. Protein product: CASSPGVAGLYEQYF.

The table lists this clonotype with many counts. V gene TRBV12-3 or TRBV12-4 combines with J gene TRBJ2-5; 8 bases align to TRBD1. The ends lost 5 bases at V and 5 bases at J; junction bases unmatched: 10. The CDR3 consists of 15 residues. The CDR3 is CASSLRTGSRETQYF. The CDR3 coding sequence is TGTGCCAGCAGTCTCCGGACAGGGTCGAGGGAGACCCAGTACTTC.

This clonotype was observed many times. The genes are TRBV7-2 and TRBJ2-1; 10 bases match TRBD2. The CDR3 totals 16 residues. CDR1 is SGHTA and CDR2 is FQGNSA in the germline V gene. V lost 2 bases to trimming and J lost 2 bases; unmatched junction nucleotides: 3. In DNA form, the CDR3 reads TGTGCCAGCAGCTTACTTAGCGGGAGGCCCTACAATGAGCAGTTCTTC. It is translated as CASSLLSGRPYNEQFF.

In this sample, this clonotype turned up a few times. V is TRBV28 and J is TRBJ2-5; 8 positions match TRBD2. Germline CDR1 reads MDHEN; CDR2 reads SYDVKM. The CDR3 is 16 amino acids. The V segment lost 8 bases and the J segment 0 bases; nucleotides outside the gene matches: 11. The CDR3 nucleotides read TGTGCCAGCGCCGAGGTTCGCGGGAGGTACCAAGAGACCCAGTACTTC. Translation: CASAEVRGRYQETQYF.

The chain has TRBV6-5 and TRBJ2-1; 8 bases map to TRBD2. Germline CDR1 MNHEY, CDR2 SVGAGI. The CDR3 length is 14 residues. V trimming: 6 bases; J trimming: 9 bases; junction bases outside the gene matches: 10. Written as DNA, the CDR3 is TGTGCCAGCAGAACCCAAGCGGGAGCCAGTGAGCAGTTCTTC. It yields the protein CASRTQAGASEQFF.